This TCR beta chain was documented in a study of blood T cell repertoires in COVID-19. Profiled with immunoSEQ multiplex PCR; TCRdb holds only in-frame clones, not every one. The sample lists approximately 310,000 clones; under 90% were seen once. Germline V gene data show CDR1 as LNHDA and CDR2 as SQIVND (reference sequence). Trimming cost V 3 bases and J 6 bases, with 8 bases left between them. This CDR3 has 13 amino acids. The chain employs TRBV19 and TRBJ1-4; D is ambiguous. Sample: PBMCs or T cells enriched from blood (not recorded which). The receptor was derived from a man in his 60s who had recovered from COVID-19. The DNA for the CDR3 is TGTGCCAGTAGTATCCGACTCGATGAAAAACTGTTTTTT. The encoded protein is CASSIRLDEKLFF. The variable domain in full, completed from reference TRBV19 and TRBJ1-4, reads DGGITQSPKYLFRKEGQNVTLSCEQNLNHDAMYWYRQDPGQGLRLIYYSQIVNDFQKGDIAEGYSVSREKKESFPLTVTSAQKNPTAFYLCASSIRLDEKLFFGSGTQLSVL.